This entry describes one TCR beta chain. Its antigen is still unknown. The sample belongs to a study of beta chain features in type 1 diabetes. Findings and limits, study-wide: More deletions and fewer insertions at VDJ junctions were seen in type 1 diabetes patients. Shorter TCRB CDR3s, moderately but significantly so, marked every one of the four CD4+ subsets in Type 1 diabetes patients.

Every isolated RNA sample was fully reverse transcribed, so sequencing captured expressed TCRB transcripts. Measured with immunoSEQ multiplex PCR; TCRdb has only the in-frame clones, and not every one. The table lists roughly 350,000 clones, roughly 9.8% of them singletons. There was one heparinised blood draw per donor, averaging roughly 110 mL. There are 14 residues in the CDR3. V trimming: 2 bases; J trimming: 5 bases; junction bases outside the gene matches: 8. Germline V CDR1 and CDR2: GTSNPN, SVGIG (reference sequence). V and J are TRBV30 and TRBJ1-2, with TRBD1 identical over 7 bases. Sequences were obtained from central memory CD4+ T cells from blood. The sequence derives from a young man with type 1 diabetes. CDR3 amino acids: CAWSRQGLSYGYTF. The CDR3 DNA sequence: TGTGCCTGGAGTCGACAGGGCCTCTCTTATGGCTACACCTTC.